This T cell receptor (beta chain) was documented in a study of regulatory T cells in long-lasting Graves disease. The study's findings and limits: Among persistent patients, a larger number of public clonotypes were shared (around 3,000) than among newly diagnosed patients (about 1,000).

Notes on this clonotype: Its matching antigen is unknown.

The CDR3 runs to 14 residues. The V and J ends lost 0 bases and 12 bases respectively, with 15 bases between them. In germline, CDR1 is LGHNA, CDR2 YNFKEQ. Relying on iRepertoire HTBI primers and Arm-PCR of CDR3 regions, the team built TCR beta libraries. TCRdb analysed the multiplex PCR reads with MiXCR anew, one entry per CDR3 protein. Seen here are a few hundred thousand distinct CDR3 sequences, roughly a fifth observed once, and the top ten hold 14%. The time point was: persistent/refractory GD, antithyroid drugs over 5 years with positive TRAb. PBMC RNA served as the TCR library source. Staff took about 9 milliliters of peripheral blood and put it into EDTA tubes.

This chain joins TRBV4-2 and TRBJ2-1; D unclear. The sequence came from a female donor with Graves disease. Sample: peripheral blood mononuclear cells (PBMCs), taken when the disease was refractory, from a patient treated with antithyroid drugs. The CDR3: CASSQDQGRLWQFF. CDR3 DNA: TGTGCCAGCAGCCAAGATCAAGGAAGGTTGTGGCAGTTCTTC.